A single sample is the source of the 8 T cell receptor beta chains below, sequenced in a study of blood T cells in healthy people across ages. Using a J-beta primer mix together with a sample-barcoded 5' primer, a second PCR was run for about 7 to 12 cycles. Via MiXCR, TCRdb re-called the 5' RACE reads, giving one row per CDR3 protein. The table lists about 810,000 distinct CDR3 sequences, around 34% of them singletons, with 13% in the top ten. The specimen was blood. These receptors were collected from a man between 18 and 29 years old in good health.

This clonotype has at least ten counts. The genes are TRBV7-9 and TRBJ2-1; no reliable D call. CDR1 SEHNR and CDR2 FQNEAQ come from the germline V gene (reference sequence). The CDR3 consists of 11 residues. V was trimmed by 5 bases and J by 12 bases, leaving 11 bases between them. The CDR3 region has the DNA TGTGCCAGCAGCCAAGAAATCGGGCAGTTCTTC. Amino acids: CASSQEIGQFF.

The table lists this clonotype with a few counts. The J gene is TRBJ2-7, the V gene TRBV4-3, with TRBD1 matching 8 bases. Trimming at V came to 0 bases and at J to 4 bases, leaving 8 bases not matched to a gene. The CDR3 runs to 16 residues. Germline lookup yields CDR1 LGHNA and CDR2 YSLEER. The CDR3 protein is CASSQDRQGTAYEQYF. For the CDR3, the DNA is TGCGCCAGCAGCCAAGATCGACAGGGGACAGCATACGAGCAGTACTTC.

The J gene is TRBJ2-6, the V gene TRBV12-3 or TRBV12-4, with a possible D match to TRBD2 (6 bases). This CDR3 spans 17 amino acids. V was shortened by 4 bases and J by 0 bases, with 13 bases between the two germline ends. The CDR3 spells CASSSRLESSGANVLTF. The CDR3 DNA follows: TGTGCCAGCAGTTCCCGACTAGAAAGCTCTGGGGCCAACGTCCTGACTTTC.

This clonotype was counted a single time. It may be a read error: a sequence one base away is much more abundant. CDR3 sequence (DNA): TGTGCCAGCAGCTTGGAAGGAGGACTAGCGGGTCGGAATGAGCAGTTCTTC. Amino acids: CASSLEGGLAGRNEQFF. This chain links TRBV5-5 with TRBJ2-1; 11 bases agree with TRBD2. V gave up 0 bases and J gave up 7 bases; unmatched junction bases: 9. The germline gives CDR1 SGHKS, CDR2 YYEKEE (reference sequence). The CDR3 has 17 residues.

This rearrangement joins TRBV19 to TRBJ2-3; D is undetermined. Trimming shortened V by 1 base and J by 3 bases, and 8 bases separated the two germline ends. The CDR3 spans 14 residues. Germline lookup yields CDR1 LNHDA and CDR2 SQIVND (reference sequence). CDR3 DNA sequence: TGTGCCAGTAGTATAGTGGGTAGAACAGATACGCAGTATTTT. It specifies CASSIVGRTDTQYF.

V usage is TRBV28 and J usage is TRBJ2-7; perhaps TRBD1 as D (7 bases). CDR3 length: 15 amino acids. The V end was cut by 6 bases, the J end by 4 bases, with 19 bases between. Germline V gene data show CDR1 as MDHEN and CDR2 as SYDVKM. The CDR3 sequence is CASSIGGGCRYEQYF. The CDR3 region has the DNA TGTGCCAGCAGCATCGGAGGGGGCTGTCGGTACGAGCAGTACTTC.

This clonotype was counted ten times or more. The chain employs TRBV7-6 and TRBJ2-1, with D perhaps matching TRBD1 (6 bases). CDR3 length: 15 residues. V lost 6 bases, J lost 4 bases, and 16 bases lay in between. Germline V gene lookup returns CDR1 SGHVS and CDR2 FNYEAQ. The CDR3, as DNA: TGTGCCAGCAGTGAGGCAGGGGACCTTTACAATGAGCAGTTCTTC. It translates to CASSEAGDLYNEQFF.

For the CDR3, the DNA is TGCGCCAGCAGCTTGCGGCTGGGCGGAGGCACTGAAGCTTTCTTT. Encoded protein: CASSLRLGGGTEAFF. The chain employs TRBV5-1 and TRBJ1-1, with no clear D. The CDR3 has 15 residues. V was shortened by 1 base and J by 4 bases, with 14 bases between the two germline ends. Germline CDR1 is SGHRS and CDR2 is YFSETQ. Looking up the rest from reference TRBV5-1 and TRBJ1-1 gives the full variable domain: KAGVTQTPRYLIKTRGQQVTLSCSPISGHRSVSWYQQTPGQGLQFLFEYFSETQRNKGNFPGRFSGRQFSNSRSEMNVSTLELGDSALYLCASSLRLGGGTEAFFGQGTRLTVV.